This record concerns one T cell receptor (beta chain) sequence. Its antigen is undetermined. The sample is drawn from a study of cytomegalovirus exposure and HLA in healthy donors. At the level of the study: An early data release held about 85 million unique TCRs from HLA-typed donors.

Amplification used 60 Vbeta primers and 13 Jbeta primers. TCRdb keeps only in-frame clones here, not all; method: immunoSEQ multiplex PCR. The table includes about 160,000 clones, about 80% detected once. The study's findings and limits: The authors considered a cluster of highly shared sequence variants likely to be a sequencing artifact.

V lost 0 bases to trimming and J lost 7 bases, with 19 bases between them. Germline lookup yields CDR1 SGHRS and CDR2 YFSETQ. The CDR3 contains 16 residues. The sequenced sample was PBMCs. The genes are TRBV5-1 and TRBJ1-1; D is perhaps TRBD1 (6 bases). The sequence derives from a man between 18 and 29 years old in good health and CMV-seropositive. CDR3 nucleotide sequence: TGCGCCAGCAGCTTGGGTAGGGGGTTCGACGTCAGTGAAGCTTTCTTT. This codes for CASSLGRGFDVSEAFF.